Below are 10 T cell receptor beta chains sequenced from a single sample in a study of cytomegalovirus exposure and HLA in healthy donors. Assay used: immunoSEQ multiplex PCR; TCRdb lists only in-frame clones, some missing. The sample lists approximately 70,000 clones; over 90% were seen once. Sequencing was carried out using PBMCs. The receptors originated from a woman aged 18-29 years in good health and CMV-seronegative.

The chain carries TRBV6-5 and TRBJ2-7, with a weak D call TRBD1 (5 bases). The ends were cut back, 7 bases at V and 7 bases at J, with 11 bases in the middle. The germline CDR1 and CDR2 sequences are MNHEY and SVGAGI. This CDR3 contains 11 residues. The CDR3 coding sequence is TGTGCCAGCAAGATGGGGCTTGAGCAGTACTTC. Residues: CASKMGLEQYF.

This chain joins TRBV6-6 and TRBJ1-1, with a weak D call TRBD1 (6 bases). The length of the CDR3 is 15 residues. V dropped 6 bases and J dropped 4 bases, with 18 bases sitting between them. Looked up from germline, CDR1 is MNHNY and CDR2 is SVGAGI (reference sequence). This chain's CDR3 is CASRVSGARGTEAFF. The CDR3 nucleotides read TGTGCCAGCAGAGTCTCAGGGGCCAGGGGCACTGAAGCTTTCTTT.

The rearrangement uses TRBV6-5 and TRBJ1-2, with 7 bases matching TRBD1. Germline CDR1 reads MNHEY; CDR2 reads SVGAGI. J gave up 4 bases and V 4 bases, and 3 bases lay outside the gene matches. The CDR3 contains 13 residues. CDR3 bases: TGTGCCAGCAGTTCAGGACAGGTCTATGGCTACACCTTC. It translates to CASSSGQVYGYTF.

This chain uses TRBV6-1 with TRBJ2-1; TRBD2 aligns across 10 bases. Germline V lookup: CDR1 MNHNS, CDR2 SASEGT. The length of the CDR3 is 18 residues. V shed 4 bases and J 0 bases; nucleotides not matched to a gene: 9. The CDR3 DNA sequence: TGTGCCAGCAGTGGGGCAAGCGGGAGGGCAAACTCCTACAATGAGCAGTTCTTC. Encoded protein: CASSGASGRANSYNEQFF.

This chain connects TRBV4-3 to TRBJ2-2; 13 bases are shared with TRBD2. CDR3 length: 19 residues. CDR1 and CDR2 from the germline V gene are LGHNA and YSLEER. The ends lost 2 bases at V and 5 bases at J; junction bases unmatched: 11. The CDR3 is CASSQSPDTSGGATGELFF. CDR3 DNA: TGCGCCAGCAGCCAATCCCCGGATACTAGCGGGGGGGCTACCGGGGAGCTGTTTTTT.

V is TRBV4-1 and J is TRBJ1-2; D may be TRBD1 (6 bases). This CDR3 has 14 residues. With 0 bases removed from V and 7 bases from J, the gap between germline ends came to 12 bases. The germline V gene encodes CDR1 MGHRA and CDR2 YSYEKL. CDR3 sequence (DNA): TGCGCCAGCAGCCAAGATTTGGGGGCGATTGGCTACACCTTC. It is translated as CASSQDLGAIGYTF.

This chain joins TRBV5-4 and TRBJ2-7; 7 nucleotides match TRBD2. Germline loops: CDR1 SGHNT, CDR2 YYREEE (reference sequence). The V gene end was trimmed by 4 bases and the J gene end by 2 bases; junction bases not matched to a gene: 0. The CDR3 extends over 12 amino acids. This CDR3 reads CASSTSAYEQYF. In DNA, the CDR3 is TGTGCCAGCAGCACTAGCGCCTACGAGCAGTACTTC.

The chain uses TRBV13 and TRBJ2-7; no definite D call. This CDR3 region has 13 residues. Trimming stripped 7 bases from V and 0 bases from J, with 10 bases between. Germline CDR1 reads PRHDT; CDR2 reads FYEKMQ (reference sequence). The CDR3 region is CASMKSGSYEQYF. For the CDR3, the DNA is TGTGCCAGCATGAAGAGTGGCTCCTACGAGCAGTACTTC.

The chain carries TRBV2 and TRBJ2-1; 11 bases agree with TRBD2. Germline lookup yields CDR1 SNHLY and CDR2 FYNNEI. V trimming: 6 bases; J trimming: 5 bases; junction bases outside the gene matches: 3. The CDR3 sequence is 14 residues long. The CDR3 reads CASSRLAGNNEQFF. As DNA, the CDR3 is TGTGCCAGCAGCCGACTAGCGGGGAACAATGAGCAGTTCTTC.

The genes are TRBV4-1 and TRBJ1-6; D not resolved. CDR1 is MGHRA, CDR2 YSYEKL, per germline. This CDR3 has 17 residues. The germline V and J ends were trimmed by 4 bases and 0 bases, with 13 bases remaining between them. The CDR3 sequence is CASSPAGLSSYNSPLHF. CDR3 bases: TGCGCCAGCAGCCCGGCGGGTCTCAGCTCCTATAATTCACCCCTCCACTTT.